Listed below are T cell receptor beta chains from one sample, sequenced in a study of blood T cell repertoires in COVID-19. Profiling relied on immunoSEQ multiplex PCR, and the TCRdb table lists in-frame clones only, not all of them. Of fewer than 200,000 clones in the sample, 70% to 85% were seen once. Sequenced: PBMCs or T cells enriched from blood (not recorded which). The receptors here all came from a woman aged 60-70 years with acute COVID-19. The CDR3 runs from the conserved cysteine through the conserved F or W. Rows give clone size only sometimes, using once, few, many, or a class for an expanded clone.

v_call	j_call	clone_size	cdr3_aa
TRBV15	TRBJ1-1	-	CATSRVRQGAGSTEAFF
TRBV2	TRBJ2-5	-	CASSPAGRLQETQYF
TRBV5-1	TRBJ1-1	-	CASSWEGQVNTEAFF
TRBV5-1	TRBJ2-1	-	CASSPWTSGRAETEQFF
TRBV24-1	TRBJ2-1	few	CATSRQGANEQFF
TRBV5-4	TRBJ2-2	-	CASSHGTSVTGELFF
TRBV6-5	TRBJ1-2	-	CASSYIPGPNYGYTF
TRBV19	TRBJ1-2	-	CASSMTQGASYGYTF
TRBV29-1	TRBJ2-1	once	CSVRQGLTPEGYNEQFF
TRBV5-3	TRBJ1-4	-	CARSPPWRGLPNEKLFF
TRBV11-3	TRBJ1-3	-	CASSRQGLGNTIYF
TRBV21-1	TRBJ2-3	-	CASSKEGGGYTDTQYF
TRBV7-2	TRBJ2-5	-	CASSLGGGFQETQYF
TRBV9	TRBJ2-7	-	CASSPGTSGFSYEQYF
TRBV2	TRBJ1-5	once	CASSKEGGNMEPQHF
TRBV27	TRBJ1-2	few	CASQTQGGYGYTF
TRBV5-1	TRBJ2-2	-	CASSEAVRGTGELFF
TRBV5-6	TRBJ1-3	-	CASSFKGGPGNTIYF
TRBV4-3	TRBJ1-4	many	CASSQDTFRATNEKLFF
TRBV7-8	TRBJ1-1	-	CASILSGLGRRNTEAFF
TRBV6-4	TRBJ2-3	-	CASSGGHPSGGDTQYF
TRBV6-5	TRBJ1-3	-	CASSYYGGNTIYF
TRBV28	TRBJ1-1	once	CASSSTQGITEAFF
TRBV19	TRBJ2-2	-	CASSILLLPDTGELFF
TRBV30	TRBJ1-1	-	CAWTAQTEMNTEAFF
TRBV7-6	TRBJ2-3	-	CASSLGLASTDTQYF
TRBV27	TRBJ1-5	once	CASAVDRAVNQPQHF
TRBV7-2	TRBJ2-1	-	CASSRGGLAVNEQFF
TRBV28	TRBJ1-4	-	CASRPWTGDSEKLFF
TRBV6-5	TRBJ1-1	-	CASSYPWAGQNTEAFF
TRBV6-5	TRBJ2-3	-	CASSYLLAATDTQYF
TRBV10-2	TRBJ1-2	-	CASSESNRGDYGYTF
TRBV9	TRBJ2-1	-	CASSVAGVTSGLYNEQFF
TRBV4-1	TRBJ2-1	-	CASSRLGQGVHNEQFF
TRBV4-2	TRBJ2-1	-	CASSQDTSGRYNEQFF
TRBV6-5	TRBJ1-1	-	CASSKLQVATTEAFF
TRBV7-8	TRBJ2-2	-	CASSPRAGELFF
TRBV5-1	TRBJ2-5	-	CASSFGTGEETQYF
TRBV15	TRBJ1-4	-	CATSRDFSRSFAEKLFF
TRBV7-6	TRBJ1-2	-	CASSLSDSTNYGYTF
TRBV4-3	TRBJ1-4	-	CASSQNAATNEKLFF
TRBV29-1	TRBJ2-1	-	CSVEGVLRDEQFF
TRBV7-8	TRBJ1-3	-	CASSSLAQGRYSGNTIYF
TRBV11-2	TRBJ2-2	-	CASSPIAGGGNTGELFF